Listed here are 6 T cell receptor beta chains from one sample, sequenced in a study of beta chain features in type 1 diabetes. Sequencing targeted expressed TCRB transcripts, as all isolated RNA had been reverse transcribed. Profiled with immunoSEQ multiplex PCR; TCRdb holds only in-frame clones, not every one. The table shows a few hundred thousand clones, with approximately 10% occurring only once. The sequencing sample was made of central memory CD4+ T cells from blood. The receptors originated from a man between 18 and 35 years old in good health.

CDR3 protein: CASMSRGGRANEQFF. The CDR3 DNA reads TGTGCCAGCATGTCCCGAGGCGGGAGGGCCAATGAGCAGTTCTTC. The rearrangement links TRBV6-1 to TRBJ2-1; 9 positions agree with TRBD2. The V segment lost 7 bases and the J segment 6 bases; nucleotides outside the gene matches: 10. Germline-derived CDR1 and CDR2 are MNHNS and SASEGT. The CDR3 length is 15 residues.

This clone was counted at least ten times. The chain links TRBV4-3 to TRBJ2-3; tentatively, D is TRBD2 (6 bases). Germline V CDR1 and CDR2: LGHNA, YSLEER. V lost 0 bases and J 0 bases, leaving 16 bases between the germline ends. This CDR3 has 18 amino acids. The CDR3 reads CASSQDLGSGHSTDTQYF. The CDR3 region has the DNA TGCGCCAGCAGCCAAGATTTGGGTAGCGGACATAGCACAGATACGCAGTATTTT.

The chain links TRBV5-1 to TRBJ2-3; D is perhaps TRBD2 (6 bases). V was trimmed by 0 bases and J by 0 bases, leaving 14 bases between them. There are 17 residues in the CDR3. The germline gives CDR1 SGHRS, CDR2 YFSETQ. The CDR3: CASSLGTAGLSTDTQYF. Written as DNA, the CDR3 is TGCGCCAGCAGCTTGGGAACGGCGGGGCTTAGCACAGATACGCAGTATTTT.

This clone counts as medium-sized (0.01 to 0.1%). V is TRBV4-3 and J is TRBJ2-1, with 12 positions matching TRBD2. The ends lost 3 bases at V and 5 bases at J; junction bases unmatched: 2. Germline values: CDR1 LGHNA, CDR2 YSLEER. The CDR3 has 15 amino acids. CDR3 DNA: TGCGCCAGCAGCCACGGGACTAGCGGGCACAATGAGCAGTTCTTC. Translating gives CASSHGTSGHNEQFF.

This clone was seen more than once but under ten times. The chain links TRBV19 to TRBJ2-3, with D tentatively TRBD1 or TRBD2 (5 bases each). The CDR3 contains 14 residues. V lost 5 bases and J 2 bases, leaving 11 bases between the germline ends. From germline, CDR1 is LNHDA and CDR2 SQIVND (reference sequence). CDR3 amino acids: CASSFGANTDTQYF. The DNA for the CDR3 is TGTGCCAGTAGTTTCGGGGCTAACACAGATACGCAGTATTTT.

This clone was counted between two and nine times. The chain joins TRBV7-9 to TRBJ1-4; D unresolved. V lost 2 bases to trimming and J lost 8 bases, with 3 bases between them. The CDR3 is 11 amino acids. The germline V gene has CDR1 SEHNR and CDR2 FQNEAQ (reference sequence). The CDR3 DNA follows: TGTGCCAGCAGCTTACGGGAAAAACTGTTTTTT. As protein: CASSLREKLFF.